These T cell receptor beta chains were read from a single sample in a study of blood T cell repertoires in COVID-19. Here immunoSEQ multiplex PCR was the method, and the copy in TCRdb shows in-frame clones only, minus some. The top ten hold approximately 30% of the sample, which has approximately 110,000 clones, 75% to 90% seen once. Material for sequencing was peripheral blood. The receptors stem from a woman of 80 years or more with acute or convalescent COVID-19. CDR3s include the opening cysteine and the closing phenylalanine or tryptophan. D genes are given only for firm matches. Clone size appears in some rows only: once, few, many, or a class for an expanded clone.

CASSQGGSGVDNEQFF,TGTGCCAGCAGCCAAGGAGGTAGCGGGGTAGACAATGAGCAGTTCTTC,TRBD2,-,TRBJ2-1,TRBV14
CASSFHTGTSNTFGLFF,TGTGCCAGTAGTTTCCACACCGGGACATCGAACACCTTTGGGCTGTTTTTT,-,-,TRBJ2-2,TRBV19
CASSQDSLAFF,TGTGCCAGCAGCCAAGACAGTTTGGCTTTCTTT,-,-,TRBJ1-1,TRBV3-1/TRBV3-2
CAISNRLAGRKDTQYF,TGTGCCATCAGTAACCGACTAGCGGGGCGTAAAGATACGCAGTATTTT,TRBD2,once,TRBJ2-3,TRBV10-3
CASSGLADPKHRTDEQFF,TGTGCCAGCAGCGGACTAGCGGACCCTAAACATCGGACAGATGAGCAGTTCTTC,TRBD2,-,TRBJ2-1,TRBV9
CAWRTAGSGANVLTF,TGTGCCTGGAGGACCGCAGGCTCTGGGGCCAACGTCCTGACTTTC,-,-,TRBJ2-6,TRBV30
CASSVGGLLSGNTIYF,TGTGCCAGCAGCGTAGGGGGACTGCTTTCTGGAAACACCATATATTTT,-,-,TRBJ1-3,TRBV9
CASTPSGGAYNEQFF,TGTGCCAGTACCCCTAGCGGGGGAGCCTACAATGAGCAGTTCTTC,TRBD2,-,TRBJ2-1,TRBV19
CAWSTKAVRVGEINQPQHF,TGTGCCTGGAGTACTAAGGCGGTGCGGGTCGGGGAAATCAATCAGCCCCAGCATTTT,-,few,TRBJ1-5,TRBV30
CASSLDSSSSNSYGYTF,TGTGCCAGCAGCTTGGACAGTTCCTCATCGAATAGCTATGGCTACACCTTC,-,-,TRBJ1-2,TRBV5-8
CASSLEQMQDTQYF,TGTGCCAGCAGTCTAGAACAAATGCAGGATACGCAGTATTTT,-,-,TRBJ2-3,TRBV28
CASRTTGGNQPQHF,TGTGCCAGCAGGACTACAGGGGGCAATCAGCCCCAGCATTTT,TRBD1,-,TRBJ1-5,TRBV28
CASSEARSYNSPLHF,TGTGCCAGCAGTGAAGCCCGTAGTTATAATTCACCCCTCCACTTT,-,few,TRBJ1-6,TRBV2